These 24 T cell receptor beta chains came from one sample sequenced in a study of CD8+ T cells in alopecia areata. After isolation, RNA underwent reverse transcription to generate cDNA as the sequencing template. Clones were read by immunoSEQ multiplex PCR, and TCRdb kept only the in-frame ones, dropping some. The sample yields over 30,000 clones, about 80% seen once. Sample: NKG2D-low CD8+ T cells sorted from blood. Receptor source: a human donor with alopecia areata.

The J gene is TRBJ1-1, the V gene TRBV29-1; TRBD1 might be the D (5 bases). Between the trimmed V and J ends, which lost 6 bases and 8 bases, there was a span of 31 bases. The germline V gene has CDR1 SQVTM and CDR2 ANQGSEA. CDR3 length equals 17 residues. The CDR3 bases are TGCAGCGTCGTAGGAAGTCTTGGTCAGGGCGCTCTGCCCGAAGCTTTCTTT. Translating it yields CSVVGSLGQGALPEAFF.

This clone has only one observation. The chain joins TRBV5-6 to TRBJ2-1; D is perhaps TRBD2 (6 bases). The CDR3 is 15 amino acids. The V end lost 5 bases, the J end lost 4 bases, and 16 bases lay between the germline ends. The germline gives CDR1 SGHDT, CDR2 YYEEEE. The CDR3 DNA reads as TGTGCCAGCAGTACTAGCCAAGCTATTTACAATGAGCAGTTCTTC. It translates to CASSTSQAIYNEQFF.

This chain links TRBV11-2 with TRBJ1-2, with D maybe TRBD1 (5 bases). V was clipped by 1 base and J by 3 bases, with 6 bases between them. This CDR3 has 13 amino acids. Germline V gene data show CDR1 as SGHAT and CDR2 as FQNNGV. The CDR3 sequence is CASSLGGDYGYTF. The CDR3 coding sequence is TGTGCCAGCAGCTTAGGAGGGGACTATGGCTACACCTTC.

This chain's CDR3 is CSVEDPDRGEETQYF. In nucleotides, the CDR3 is TGCAGCGTTGAAGATCCCGACAGGGGGGAAGAGACCCAGTACTTC. The chain recombines TRBV29-1 with TRBJ2-5; 9 bases map to TRBD1. This CDR3 region has 15 residues. Germline CDR1 is SQVTM and CDR2 is ANQGSEA. Trimming took 0 bases from V and 3 from J; bases not matched to a gene: 5.

The DNA of the CDR3 is TGCGCCAGCAGCTTCGGGGCTAGCGGGACAGCGCAGTACGAGCAGTACTTC. It is translated as CASSFGASGTAQYEQYF. V gene TRBV5-1 combines with J gene TRBJ2-7, with 9 bases aligning to TRBD2. The CDR3 loop spans 17 amino acids. Germline V gives CDR1 SGHRS, CDR2 YFSETQ. V trimming: 2 bases; J trimming: 4 bases; junction bases outside the gene matches: 13.

The CDR3 nucleotides read TGTGCCAGCAGCTCTCTCGGTGAGCAGTTCTTC. It translates to CASSSLGEQFF. The chain is built from TRBV7-2 and TRBJ2-1; D not resolved. V lost 4 bases, J lost 9 bases, and 7 bases lay in between. The germline V gene encodes CDR1 SGHTA and CDR2 FQGNSA. The CDR3 runs 11 residues.

The genes are TRBV4-1 and TRBJ2-7; unclear D gene. The CDR3 extends over 13 amino acids. The V gene's germline CDR1 is MGHRA and CDR2 YSYEKL. The V end lost 1 base, the J end lost 2 bases, and 6 bases lay between the germline ends. The CDR3 spells CASSQVGTYEQYF. Here the CDR3 DNA reads TGCGCCAGCAGCCAAGTGGGCACCTACGAGCAGTACTTC.

This chain links TRBV11-2 with TRBJ2-7; 12 nucleotides match TRBD2. The junction had 9 bases not matched to a gene; V was cut back by 8 bases and J by 1 base. The germline gives CDR1 SGHAT, CDR2 FQNNGV. There are 16 residues in the CDR3. The CDR3 region is CASFPELAGGSYEQYF. The DNA for the CDR3 is TGTGCCAGCTTCCCCGAACTAGCGGGAGGTTCCTACGAGCAGTACTTC.

V usage is TRBV29-1 and J usage is TRBJ2-1; tentative D call: TRBD1 (6 bases). The CDR3 length is 10 residues. In germline, CDR1 is SQVTM, CDR2 ANQGSEA. The V end lost 7 bases, the J end lost 10 bases, and 11 bases lay between the germline ends. CDR3 amino acids: CSGLQGEQFF. CDR3 in DNA: TGCAGCGGGCTCCAGGGGGAGCAGTTCTTC.

The gene calls are TRBV7-8 and TRBJ2-1; 7 positions agree with TRBD1. CDR1 SGHVS and CDR2 FQNEAQ come from the germline V gene. V was pared by 5 bases and J by 6 bases, with 7 bases of the junction left unmatched. This CDR3 has 14 residues. The CDR3 protein is CASSNPGTVNEQFF. The CDR3 DNA reads TGTGCCAGCAGCAACCCCGGGACAGTCAATGAGCAGTTCTTC.

This chain links TRBV4-1 with TRBJ2-7, with D hard to call. This CDR3 region has 15 residues. The V gene's germline CDR1 is MGHRA and CDR2 YSYEKL. Trimming took off 0 bases at V and 2 bases at J, with 11 bases between the two ends. As DNA, the CDR3 is TGCGCCAGCAGCCAAGAGTCTCACCTTACCTACGAGCAGTACTTC. Translation gives CASSQESHLTYEQYF.

The gene calls are TRBV7-9 and TRBJ2-7; D is undetermined. CDR1 is SEHNR, CDR2 FQNEAQ, per germline (reference sequence). The CDR3 runs 13 residues. Trimming shortened V by 1 base and J by 6 bases, and 10 bases separated the two germline ends. As DNA, the CDR3 is TGTGCCAGCAGCTTAGGCCTTACTGGCGAGCAGTACTTC. Encoded protein: CASSLGLTGEQYF.

The rearrangement joins TRBV19 to TRBJ2-7; 12 positions match TRBD1. V was pared by 5 bases and J by 7 bases, with 6 bases of the junction left unmatched. CDR1 is LNHDA and CDR2 is SQIVND in the germline V gene (reference sequence). The CDR3 sequence is 14 residues long. The CDR3 nucleotides are TGTGCCAGTAGTCCGGGACAGGGGGCAAGGGAGCAGTACTTC. Translated, it gives CASSPGQGAREQYF.

This chain joins TRBV7-8 and TRBJ2-1; D is unresolved. The germline V gene encodes CDR1 SGHVS and CDR2 FQNEAQ. The ends were cut back, 3 bases at V and 5 bases at J, with 14 bases in the middle. CDR3 length: 15 residues. CDR3 in DNA: TGTGCCAGCAGCTTCCCCCCGGGTGGAGACAATGAGCAGTTCTTC. Protein: CASSFPPGGDNEQFF.

Concerning this clone: Other DNA sequences in the sample encode the same CDR3. The J gene is TRBJ2-6, the V gene TRBV28; TRBD1 is a possible D gene (6 bases). Germline CDR1 and CDR2: MDHEN and SYDVKM. V shed 4 bases and J shed 0 bases, with 10 bases lying between them. This CDR3 region has 16 residues. The CDR3 region has the DNA TGTGCCAGCAGTTCAGGACAGAGCTCTGGGGCCAACGTCCTGACTTTC. This gives the protein CASSSGQSSGANVLTF.

To note about this clone: The junction differs from germline at one of its ends, possibly a read error. This chain joins TRBV2 and TRBJ2-7; D is possibly TRBD1 (5 bases). Per germline, CDR1 SNHLY and CDR2 FYNNEI. CDR3 length: 12 residues. CDR3 bases: TGTGCCAGCAGGGTAATGGGGCTCAGGATTATCTTC. Encoded protein: CASRVMGLRIIF.

This chain joins TRBV30 and TRBJ2-3; D uncertain. Germline values: CDR1 GTSNPN, CDR2 SVGIG (reference sequence). The CDR3 covers 15 residues. The germline V and J ends were trimmed by 0 bases and 2 bases, with 12 bases remaining between them. In nucleotides, the CDR3 is TGTGCCTGGAGTGTGATGGAGCCCTACACAGATACGCAGTATTTT. It is translated as CAWSVMEPYTDTQYF.

The rearrangement joins TRBV30 to TRBJ1-5, with 10 bases aligning to TRBD1. Unmatched junction bases numbered 6, after V lost 6 bases and J lost 7 bases. Germline CDR1 reads GTSNPN; CDR2 reads SVGIG (reference sequence). There are 13 residues in the CDR3. The CDR3 nucleotides read TGTGCCTGTGCGGACAGGGGGAACCAGCCCCAGCATTTT. Translated, it gives CACADRGNQPQHF.

This chain connects TRBV7-9 to TRBJ1-6, with TRBD1 identical over 8 bases. J was trimmed by 8 bases and V by 5 bases; bases with no gene match: 5. The germline CDR1 and CDR2 sequences are SEHNR and FQNEAQ (reference sequence). CDR3 size: 14 residues. CDR3 sequence reads: CASSDGQGYSPLHF. In nucleotides, the CDR3 is TGTGCCAGCAGCGACGGACAGGGATATTCACCCCTCCACTTT. Based on the CDR3 plus reference TRBV7-9 and TRBJ1-6, the full variable domain is DTGVSQNPRHKITKRGQNVTFRCDPISEHNRLYWYRQTLGQGPEFLTYFQNEAQLEKSRLLSDRFSAERPKGSFSTLEIQRTEQGDSAMYLCASSDGQGYSPLHFGNGTRLTVT.

This clone was seen a handful of times. The chain uses TRBV28 and TRBJ2-7, with TRBD1 matching 8 bases. The CDR3 has 15 amino acids. J gave up 2 bases and V 3 bases, and 6 bases lay outside the gene matches. CDR1 and CDR2 (germline): MDHEN, SYDVKM. CDR3 loop: CASSLGTGFTYEQYF. The CDR3 DNA is TGTGCCAGCAGTTTGGGGACAGGATTTACCTACGAGCAGTACTTC.

This chain connects TRBV7-9 to TRBJ2-3; TRBD2 matches at 12 bases. The CDR3 spans 17 residues. J lost 2 bases, V lost 6 bases, and 9 bases had no gene match. CDR1 and CDR2 (germline): SEHNR, FQNEAQ (reference sequence). The CDR3 reads CASSRGLAGPDTDTQYF. CDR3 bases: TGTGCCAGCAGTCGAGGACTAGCGGGGCCCGACACAGATACGCAGTATTTT.

The J gene is TRBJ2-7, the V gene TRBV7-2; D possibly corresponds to TRBD1 (6 bases). The CDR3 is 14 amino acids. V lost 1 base and J 5 bases, leaving 12 bases between the germline ends. CDR1 is SGHTA and CDR2 is FQGNSA in the germline V gene. In DNA form, the CDR3 reads TGTGCCAGCAGCTTAGGAGCCGGGGACAACGAGCAGTACTTC. Translation: CASSLGAGDNEQYF.

This clone came up a few times. The V and J genes are TRBV7-3 and TRBJ1-4, with D possibly matching TRBD1 (5 bases). Trimming removed 0 bases at V and 8 bases at J, with 13 bases between. Looked up from germline, CDR1 is SGHTA and CDR2 is FQGTGA. CDR3 length equals 15 residues. The CDR3 DNA reads TGTGCCAGCAGCTTAACTCCAGGGCTGGAAGAAAAACTGTTTTTT. Encoded protein: CASSLTPGLEEKLFF.

The chain couples TRBV29-1 to TRBJ1-1, with 7 bases that match TRBD1. Germline CDR1 is SQVTM and CDR2 is ANQGSEA. With 4 bases clipped from V and 0 bases from J, the junction kept 11 bases outside the gene matches. The CDR3 extends over 16 amino acids. The CDR3 region is CSVAGTAEPMNTEAFF. As DNA, the CDR3 is TGCAGCGTTGCAGGGACAGCCGAACCGATGAACACTGAAGCTTTCTTT.